The rows below give T cell receptor beta chains drawn from one sample of a study of T-cell reconstitution after alpha-beta-depleted transplantation in children. Using its own MiXCR run on the PCR reads, TCRdb lists one record per CDR3 protein. Here the sample spans roughly 170,000 distinct CDR3 sequences, more than 6.5% being singletons. This sample comprised PBMCs from the stem cell graft donor, obtained from the stem cell graft. The source of these receptors is a human donor who donated a stem cell graft to a child with Wiskott-Aldrich syndrome. The CDR3 runs from the conserved cysteine through the conserved F or W.

v_call: TRBV3-1; cdr3_aa: CASSPINSDIVDGYTF
v_call: TRBV3-1; cdr3_aa: CASSPRGLSDTQYF
v_call: TRBV24-1; cdr3_aa: CATSGYAPRDEQFF
v_call: TRBV7-9; cdr3_aa: CASSYLTGVDGYTF
v_call: TRBV19; cdr3_aa: CASSTGLYNEQFF
v_call: TRBV21-1; cdr3_aa: CASSSKSGENNEQFF
v_call: TRBV4-3; cdr3_aa: CASSQLAEAKNIQYF
v_call: TRBV2; cdr3_aa: CASSALMGLAEYNEQFF
v_call: TRBV20-1; cdr3_aa: CSASPGTSTNEKLFF
v_call: TRBV30; cdr3_aa: CAWSRGQGLQPQHF
v_call: TRBV12-3/TRBV12-4; cdr3_aa: CASSPSGLRESYEQYF
v_call: TRBV5-1; cdr3_aa: CASKRGTGSDTGELFF
v_call: TRBV29-1; cdr3_aa: CSAGTDSYEQYF
v_call: TRBV12-3/TRBV12-4; cdr3_aa: CASRFPQDTEAFF
v_call: TRBV24-1; cdr3_aa: CATSEPRGPLSGANVLTF
v_call: TRBV10-3; cdr3_aa: CATTPQGNYGYTF
v_call: TRBV5-1; cdr3_aa: CASSEEVGYTF
v_call: TRBV6-1; cdr3_aa: CASTFQRYTGELFF
v_call: TRBV9; cdr3_aa: CASSAGRGYTF
v_call: TRBV7-2; cdr3_aa: CASSLNRVYEQYF
v_call: TRBV29-1; cdr3_aa: CSVEPHYNEQFF
v_call: TRBV12-3/TRBV12-4; cdr3_aa: CASSTNTGELFF
v_call: TRBV19; cdr3_aa: CASSRRGPNQPQHF
v_call: TRBV5-1; cdr3_aa: CASRDRTVGTYEQYF
v_call: TRBV29-1; cdr3_aa: CSVWELYTQYF
v_call: TRBV10-3; cdr3_aa: CAISESHSGNTIYF
v_call: TRBV20-1; cdr3_aa: CSAKTRGGTGELFF
v_call: TRBV7-2; cdr3_aa: CASSLRTGLEAFF
v_call: TRBV27; cdr3_aa: CASWGSNQPQHF
v_call: TRBV29-1; cdr3_aa: CSVLGITSDTQYF
v_call: TRBV12-3/TRBV12-4; cdr3_aa: CASSLRGRDTEAFF
v_call: TRBV5-1; cdr3_aa: CANEREGGSGANVLTF
v_call: TRBV7-9; cdr3_aa: CASSSPLDTQYF
v_call: TRBV10-3; cdr3_aa: CAISDTTYNEQFF
v_call: TRBV5-6; cdr3_aa: CASSLGQGFYGYTF
v_call: TRBV7-2; cdr3_aa: CASSRTGNGEQYF
v_call: TRBV29-1; cdr3_aa: CSVVESQETQYF
v_call: TRBV3-1; cdr3_aa: CASSQDSTYGYTF
v_call: TRBV10-3; cdr3_aa: CAISASGAGQETQYF
v_call: TRBV29-1; cdr3_aa: CSVVGAGGGNTEAFF
v_call: TRBV5-1; cdr3_aa: CASSYYREDTQYF
v_call: TRBV5-1; cdr3_aa: CASSLTGAAEQFF
v_call: TRBV10-3; cdr3_aa: CAINEFSGANVLTF
v_call: TRBV20-1; cdr3_aa: CSARRAGRRDTQYF
v_call: TRBV6-5; cdr3_aa: CASSYSRTPSSGANVLTF
v_call: TRBV19; cdr3_aa: CASRLPSTDTQYF
v_call: TRBV18; cdr3_aa: CASSPKEVGPTTDTQYF
v_call: TRBV9; cdr3_aa: CASSVVFASGNNEQFF
v_call: TRBV20-1; cdr3_aa: CSAASGSSYNEQFF